This T cell receptor beta chain originates from a study of glioma-infiltrating T cells after dendritic cell vaccination. Across the whole study: Glioblastoma patients came from Phase I and II dendritic cell vaccination trials. Treatment, given 2003 to 2012, was autologous tumor lysate-pulsed dendritic cell vaccination.

In regard to this clone: Its matching antigen is unknown.

Trimming took 0 bases from V and 1 from J; bases not matched to a gene: 1. The CDR3 covers 14 residues. Germline V gene lookup returns CDR1 SGHRS and CDR2 YFSETQ. This table comes from immunoSEQ multiplex PCR, and its TCRdb copy is limited to in-frame clones, with some not included. This sample has roughly 51,000 clones, with around 86% found just once. No glioblastoma patient carried an isocitrate dehydrogenase mutation. Whole-study findings and limits: Complete blood and tumor specimen sets were limited to few patients.

The material sequenced was blood, taken before dendritic cell vaccination. The receptor's source is a human donor with glioblastoma. The chain employs TRBV5-1 and TRBJ2-7; the match to TRBD2 covers 7 bases. This CDR3 reads CASSLAGGSYEQYF. DNA of the CDR3: TGCGCCAGCAGCTTGGCGGGAGGATCCTACGAGCAGTACTTC.